The sequence of this TCR beta chain was determined in a study of blood T cell repertoires in COVID-19. Study context: Acute-phase and convalescent COVID-19 samples originated in the United States, Italy and Spain. Sources were T cells, B-cell-depleted T cells, or PBMCs; the material itself was cDNA or gDNA.

From germline, CDR1 is MNHEY and CDR2 SVGAGI. The CDR3 runs 16 residues. The ends lost 0 bases at V and 7 bases at J; junction bases unmatched: 8. As originally analysed: The assay estimated nucleated cells by amplifying reference gene primers. This table comes from immunoSEQ multiplex PCR, and its TCRdb copy is limited to in-frame clones, with some not included. The V and J calls and clone size come from that table; D and trimming were worked out from the DNA. The sample shows fewer than 65,000 clones, around 90% of them seen only once. This TCR came from a woman in her fifties or sixties with active or convalescent COVID-19. The V gene is TRBV6-5, the J gene TRBJ2-1; 8 nucleotides agree with TRBD1. The sample was peripheral blood. CDR3 sequence: CASSYSAQGARNEQFF. The CDR3 DNA reads TGTGCCAGCAGTTACTCTGCGCAGGGGGCCCGAAATGAGCAGTTCTTC.